This T cell receptor beta chain originates from a study of cytomegalovirus exposure and HLA in healthy donors. Overall study results and limits: Rarity held for most TCR sequences, but there were some public TCRs that occurred in many donors. The authors assumed roughly uniform sequencing depth across donors for presence/absence analyses. The productive fraction for most TCR beta V segments was about 90% or about 30% in an earlier analysis.

For this clone: Antigen specificity is unknown.

From germline, CDR1 is SGDLS and CDR2 YYNGEE. The CDR3 runs to 15 residues. V lost 4 bases, J lost 4 bases, and 6 bases stayed unmatched. Primers for the PCR totalled 60 Vbeta and 13 Jbeta. Sequencing was performed with immunoSEQ multiplex PCR; in TCRdb, only in-frame clones are kept and a portion is missing. Of 130,000 or so clones listed, about 76% are singletons. This chain joins TRBV9 and TRBJ1-3; TRBD1 aligns across 9 bases. The source material was PBMCs. The source is a man aged 35 to 55 in good health and CMV-seropositive. Here the CDR3 reads CASSLQGARGNTIYF. CDR3 DNA: TGTGCCAGCAGCTTACAGGGGGCTCGGGGAAACACCATATATTTT.